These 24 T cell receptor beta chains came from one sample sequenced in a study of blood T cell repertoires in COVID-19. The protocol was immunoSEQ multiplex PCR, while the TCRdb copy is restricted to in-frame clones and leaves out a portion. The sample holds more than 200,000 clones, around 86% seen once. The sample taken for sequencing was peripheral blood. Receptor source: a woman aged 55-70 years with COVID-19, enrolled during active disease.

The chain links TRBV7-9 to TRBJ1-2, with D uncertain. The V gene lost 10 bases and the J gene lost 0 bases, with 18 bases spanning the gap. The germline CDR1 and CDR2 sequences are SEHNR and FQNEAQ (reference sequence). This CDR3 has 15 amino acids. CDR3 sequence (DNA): TGTGCCATCTCCGGCAGAGGTTTATCTAACTATGGCTACACCTTC. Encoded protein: CAISGRGLSNYGYTF.

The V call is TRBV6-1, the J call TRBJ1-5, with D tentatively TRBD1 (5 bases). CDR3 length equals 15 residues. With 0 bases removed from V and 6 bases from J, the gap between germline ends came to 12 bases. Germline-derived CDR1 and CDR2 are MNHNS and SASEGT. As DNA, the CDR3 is TGTGCCAGCAGTGAAGCGCTTGGGGGAGGTCAGCCCCAGCATTTT. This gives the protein CASSEALGGGQPQHF.

CDR3 DNA: TGCGCCAGCAGCTTGGTCCAGGCCGTGAACACTGAAGCTTTCTTT. As protein: CASSLVQAVNTEAFF. The chain couples TRBV5-1 to TRBJ1-1; D uncertain. Trimming removed 0 bases at V and 0 bases at J, with 9 bases between. Germline CDR1 SGHRS, CDR2 YFSETQ. The CDR3 consists of 15 residues.

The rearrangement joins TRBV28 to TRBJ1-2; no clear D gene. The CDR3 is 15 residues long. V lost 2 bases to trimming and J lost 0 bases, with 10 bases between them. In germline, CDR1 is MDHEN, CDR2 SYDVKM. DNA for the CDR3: TGTGCCAGCAGTTTACTGGGCCCTCCTAACTATGGCTACACCTTC. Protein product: CASSLLGPPNYGYTF.

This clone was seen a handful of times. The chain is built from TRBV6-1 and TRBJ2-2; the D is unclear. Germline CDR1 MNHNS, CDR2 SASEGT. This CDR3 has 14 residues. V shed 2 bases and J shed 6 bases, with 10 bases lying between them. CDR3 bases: TGTGCCAGCAGTGAATATATAGTCCCCGGGGAGCTGTTTTTT. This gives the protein CASSEYIVPGELFF.

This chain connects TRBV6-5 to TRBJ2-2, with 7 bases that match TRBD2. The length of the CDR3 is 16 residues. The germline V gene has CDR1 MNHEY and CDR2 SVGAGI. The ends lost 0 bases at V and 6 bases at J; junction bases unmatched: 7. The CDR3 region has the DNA TGTGCCAGCAGTTACTCGGTAGCGGGTGGTGCCGGGGAGCTGTTTTTT. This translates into CASSYSVAGGAGELFF.

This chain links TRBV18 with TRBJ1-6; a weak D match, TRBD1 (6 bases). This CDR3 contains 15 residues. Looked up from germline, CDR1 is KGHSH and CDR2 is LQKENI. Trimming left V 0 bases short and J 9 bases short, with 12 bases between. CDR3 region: CASSPPRGGGSPLHF. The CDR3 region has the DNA TGTGCCAGCTCACCACCTAGAGGGGGGGGTTCACCCCTCCACTTT.

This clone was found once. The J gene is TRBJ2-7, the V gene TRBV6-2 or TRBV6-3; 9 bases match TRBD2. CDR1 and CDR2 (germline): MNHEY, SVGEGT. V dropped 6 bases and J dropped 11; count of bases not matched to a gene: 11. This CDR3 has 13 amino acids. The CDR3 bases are TGTGCCAGCAGCCCAGGCGGGACTAGCCTTAAGTACTTC. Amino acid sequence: CASSPGGTSLKYF.

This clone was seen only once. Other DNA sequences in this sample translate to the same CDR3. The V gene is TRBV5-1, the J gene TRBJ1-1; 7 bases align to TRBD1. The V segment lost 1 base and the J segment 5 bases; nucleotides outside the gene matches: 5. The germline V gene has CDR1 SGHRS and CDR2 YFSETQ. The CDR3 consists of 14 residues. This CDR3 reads CASSLSGGNTEAFF. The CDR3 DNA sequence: TGCGCCAGCAGCTTGTCAGGGGGTAATACTGAAGCTTTCTTT.

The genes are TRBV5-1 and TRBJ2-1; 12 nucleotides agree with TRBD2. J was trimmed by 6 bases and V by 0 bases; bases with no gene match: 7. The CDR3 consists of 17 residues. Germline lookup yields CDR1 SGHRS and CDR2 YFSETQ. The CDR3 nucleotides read TGCGCCAGCAGCTTGGCCCCACTAGCGGGAGGCTCCAATGAGCAGTTCTTC. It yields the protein CASSLAPLAGGSNEQFF.

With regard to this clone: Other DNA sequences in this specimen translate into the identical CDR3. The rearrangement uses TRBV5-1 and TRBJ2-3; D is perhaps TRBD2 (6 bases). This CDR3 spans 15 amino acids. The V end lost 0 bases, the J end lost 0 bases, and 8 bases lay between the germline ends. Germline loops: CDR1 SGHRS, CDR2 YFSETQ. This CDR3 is CASSLDGTSTDTQYF. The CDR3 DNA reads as TGCGCCAGCAGCTTGGACGGGACTAGCACAGATACGCAGTATTTT.

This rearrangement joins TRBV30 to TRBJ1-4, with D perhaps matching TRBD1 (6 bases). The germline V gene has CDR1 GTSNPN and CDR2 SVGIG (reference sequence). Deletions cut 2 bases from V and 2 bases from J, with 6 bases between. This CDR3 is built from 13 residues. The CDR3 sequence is CAWSQGTNEKLFF. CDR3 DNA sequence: TGTGCCTGGAGTCAGGGGACTAATGAAAAACTGTTTTTT.

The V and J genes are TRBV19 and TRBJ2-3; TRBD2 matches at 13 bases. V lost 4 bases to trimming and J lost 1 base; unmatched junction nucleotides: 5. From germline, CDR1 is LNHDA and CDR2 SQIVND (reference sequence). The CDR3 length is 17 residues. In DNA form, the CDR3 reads TGTGCCAGTAGTAAGGGGACTAGCGGGACTCGCACAGATACGCAGTATTTT. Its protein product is CASSKGTSGTRTDTQYF.

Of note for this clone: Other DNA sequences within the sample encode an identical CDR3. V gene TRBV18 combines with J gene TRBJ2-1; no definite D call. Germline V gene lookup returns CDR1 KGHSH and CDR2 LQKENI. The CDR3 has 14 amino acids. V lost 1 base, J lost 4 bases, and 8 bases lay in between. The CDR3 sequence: CASSPRALYNEQFF. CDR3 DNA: TGTGCCAGCTCACCACGGGCACTTTACAATGAGCAGTTCTTC.

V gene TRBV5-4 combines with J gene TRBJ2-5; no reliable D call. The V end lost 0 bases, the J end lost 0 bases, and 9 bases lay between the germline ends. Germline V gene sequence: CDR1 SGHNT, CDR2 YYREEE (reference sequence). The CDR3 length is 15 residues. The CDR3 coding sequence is TGTGCCAGCAGCTTGGTGGGCCGGAACCAAGAGACCCAGTACTTC. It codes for CASSLVGRNQETQYF.

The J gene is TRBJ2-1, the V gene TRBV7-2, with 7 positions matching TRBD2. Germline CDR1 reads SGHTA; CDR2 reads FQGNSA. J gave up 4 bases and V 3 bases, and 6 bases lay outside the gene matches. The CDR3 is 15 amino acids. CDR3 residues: CASSLLAVKYNEQFF. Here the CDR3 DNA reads TGTGCCAGCAGCTTGCTAGCGGTTAAATACAATGAGCAGTTCTTC.

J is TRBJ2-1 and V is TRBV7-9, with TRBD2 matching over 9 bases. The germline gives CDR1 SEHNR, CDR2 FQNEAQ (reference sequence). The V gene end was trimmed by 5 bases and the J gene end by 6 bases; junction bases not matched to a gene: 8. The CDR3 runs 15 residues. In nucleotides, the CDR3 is TGTGCCAGCAGCCCCAGCGGGAGGAGTCGCAATGAGCAGTTCTTC. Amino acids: CASSPSGRSRNEQFF.

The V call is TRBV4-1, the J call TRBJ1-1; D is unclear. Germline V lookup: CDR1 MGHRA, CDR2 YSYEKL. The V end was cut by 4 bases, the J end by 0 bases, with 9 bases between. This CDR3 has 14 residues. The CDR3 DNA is TGCGCCAGCAGCCCAGGAAGGTTGAACACTGAAGCTTTCTTT. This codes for CASSPGRLNTEAFF.

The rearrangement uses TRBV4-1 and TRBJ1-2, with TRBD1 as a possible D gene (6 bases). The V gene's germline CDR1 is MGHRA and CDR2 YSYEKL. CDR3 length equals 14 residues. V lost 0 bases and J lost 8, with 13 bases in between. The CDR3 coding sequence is TGCGCCAGCAGCCAAGATGGGAGGGGGAGGGGCTACACCTTC. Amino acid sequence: CASSQDGRGRGYTF.

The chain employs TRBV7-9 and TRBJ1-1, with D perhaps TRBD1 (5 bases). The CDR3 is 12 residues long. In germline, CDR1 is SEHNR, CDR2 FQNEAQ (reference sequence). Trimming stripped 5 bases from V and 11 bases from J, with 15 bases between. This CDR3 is CASSPPAGRAFF. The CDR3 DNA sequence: TGTGCCAGCAGCCCACCGGCAGGGCGGGCTTTCTTT.

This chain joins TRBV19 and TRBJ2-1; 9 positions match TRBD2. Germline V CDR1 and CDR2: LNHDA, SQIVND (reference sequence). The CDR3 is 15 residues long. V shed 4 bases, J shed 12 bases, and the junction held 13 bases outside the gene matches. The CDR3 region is CASSKGREGPSAQFF. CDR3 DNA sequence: TGTGCCAGTAGTAAAGGGCGGGAGGGCCCTTCCGCGCAGTTCTTC.

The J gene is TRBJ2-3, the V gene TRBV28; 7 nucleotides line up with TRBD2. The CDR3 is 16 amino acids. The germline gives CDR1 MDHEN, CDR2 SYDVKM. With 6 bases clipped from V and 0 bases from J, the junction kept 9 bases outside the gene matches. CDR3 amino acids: CASRPLAALSTDTQYF. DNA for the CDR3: TGTGCCAGCAGGCCCCTAGCGGCGCTAAGCACAGATACGCAGTATTTT.

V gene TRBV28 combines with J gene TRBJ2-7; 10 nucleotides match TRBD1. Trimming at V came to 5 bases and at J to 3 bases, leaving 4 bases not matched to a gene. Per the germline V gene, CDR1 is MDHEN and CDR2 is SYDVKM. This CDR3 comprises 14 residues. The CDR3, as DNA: TGTGCCAGCAGTGTGGACAGGGGGAGCTACGAGCAGTACTTC. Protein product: CASSVDRGSYEQYF.

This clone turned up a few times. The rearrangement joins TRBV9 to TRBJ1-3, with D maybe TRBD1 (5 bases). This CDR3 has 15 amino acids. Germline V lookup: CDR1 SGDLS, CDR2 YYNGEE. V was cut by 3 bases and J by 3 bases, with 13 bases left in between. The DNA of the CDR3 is TGTGCCAGCAGCGCCTTGACGGGGGTTGGAAACACCATATATTTT. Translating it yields CASSALTGVGNTIYF.